This is a list of T cell receptor beta chains from one sample in a study of CD8 T cells in Susac syndrome. MiXCR was run by TCRdb on the immunoSEQ multiplex PCR reads, yielding one entry per CDR3 protein. The sample gives about 240,000 distinct CDR3 sequences, 96% of which show up once; around 0.093% is in the top ten. The sequenced material came from CD4+ T cells from PBMCs. These TCRs come from a human donor with Susac syndrome. The CDR3 runs from the conserved cysteine through the conserved F or W. D genes are given only for firm matches. Only some rows state a clone size, as once, few, many or a class for expanded clones.

V	D	size	J	DNA	CDR3
TRBV27	NA	NA	TRBJ2-1	TGTGCCAGCAGTGGCTCCCTAGCTCAGAAGCAGTTCTTC	CASSGSLAQKQFF
TRBV19	TRBD1	NA	TRBJ2-1	TGTGCCAGTAGTATCCGACAGGGGGGTAGCGAAGCCAATGAGCAGTTCTTC	CASSIRQGGSEANEQFF
TRBV27	NA	NA	TRBJ2-5	TGTGCCAGCAGCCAGGGGAAAGAGACCCAGTACTTC	CASSQGKETQYF
TRBV7-2	NA	NA	TRBJ2-1	TGTGCCAGCAGCCCCGCAGCTTCTAGCTCCTACAATGAGCAGTTCTTC	CASSPAASSSYNEQFF
TRBV30	NA	NA	TRBJ1-1	TGTGCCTGGGTGAACCGGAGACGTAACACTGAAGCTTTCTTT	CAWVNRRRNTEAFF
TRBV7-9	NA	NA	TRBJ2-3	TGTGCCAGCAGCCCCGACCCCTTGACAGATACGCAGTATTTT	CASSPDPLTDTQYF
TRBV29-1	NA	NA	TRBJ2-3	TGCAGCGTTGAGAGTCGGTTTGCAGATACGCAGTATTTT	CSVESRFADTQYF
TRBV20-1	TRBD2	NA	TRBJ2-7	TGCAGTGCTTTCCCCTCTAGCGGGAGGGCCCCGCGGCAGTACTTC	CSAFPSSGRAPRQYF
TRBV6-2/TRBV6-3	NA	once	TRBJ1-1	TGTGCCAGCAGTTACCGCGCCGAGGAAACTGAAGCTTTCTTT	CASSYRAEETEAFF
TRBV15	TRBD1	NA	TRBJ1-3	TGTGCCACCAGCAGCGGGACAGGGAACAGAAACACCATATATTTT	CATSSGTGNRNTIYF
TRBV20-1	NA	NA	TRBJ2-3	TGCAGTGCTACGCTCTTCACAGATACGCAGTATTTT	CSATLFTDTQYF
TRBV12-3/TRBV12-4	NA	NA	TRBJ1-2	TGTGCCGACTCAATTTCGGGGAGTTATGGCTACACCTTC	CADSISGSYGYTF
TRBV18	TRBD1	NA	TRBJ1-5	TGTGCCAGCTCACTGACCCGGGACAGATATCAGCCCCAGCATTTT	CASSLTRDRYQPQHF
TRBV28	NA	NA	TRBJ1-1	TGTGCCAGCAGTTCCCCCGGACAGCCGCCAGAAGCTTTCTTT	CASSSPGQPPEAFF
TRBV20-1	NA	NA	TRBJ1-2	TGCAGTGCTAGTATTACGGACTCCCTTTTTGGCTACACCTTC	CSASITDSLFGYTF
TRBV7-9	TRBD1	NA	TRBJ1-1	TGTGCCAGCATCCCGACAGGGGAGGGCACTGAAGCTTTCTTT	CASIPTGEGTEAFF
TRBV3-1	NA	once	TRBJ2-7	TGTGCCAGCAGCCAAGGATTTGGGGTACAGGACTACGAGCAGTACTTC	CASSQGFGVQDYEQYF
TRBV24-1	TRBD1	once	TRBJ2-1	TGTGCCACCAGTTCGGACAGGGGGGGAGGCAATGAGCAGTTCTTC	CATSSDRGGGNEQFF
TRBV4-2	NA	NA	TRBJ1-2	TGTGCCAGCAGCCAAAGCGCCGGGACGGACTATGGCTACACCTTC	CASSQSAGTDYGYTF
TRBV29-1	TRBD2	NA	TRBJ2-1	TGCAGCGTTGAAGATCAGGCGGGAGGGCTATACAATGAGCAGTTCTTC	CSVEDQAGGLYNEQFF
TRBV12-3/TRBV12-4	NA	NA	TRBJ1-1	TGTGCCAGCAGTTTGTCCAGCATGAACACTGAAGCTTTCTTT	CASSLSSMNTEAFF
TRBV3-1	NA	NA	TRBJ2-7	TGTGCCAGCAGCTATGGGGTCTACGAGCAGTACTTC	CASSYGVYEQYF
TRBV6-5	TRBD1	NA	TRBJ1-4	TGTGCCAGCAGTTACTCGGGACAGCAGGTTGAAAAACTGTTTTTT	CASSYSGQQVEKLFF
TRBV2	NA	NA	TRBJ1-5	TGTGCCAGCGAGTCCAGCGGCGGCAATCAGCCCCAGCATTTT	CASESSGGNQPQHF
TRBV9	NA	NA	TRBJ1-1	TGTGCCAGCGGGACACCTAACAGAGTAGCTTTCTTT	CASGTPNRVAFF
TRBV29-1	NA	once	TRBJ1-1	TGCAGCGTTGAAGACTTGGTTATTGAAGCTTTCTTT	CSVEDLVIEAFF
TRBV12-3/TRBV12-4	NA	NA	TRBJ1-2	TGTGCCAGCAGTAACACTGCAGGGTATGGCTACACCTTC	CASSNTAGYGYTF
TRBV24-1	NA	NA	TRBJ1-5	TGTGCCACCAGTGATTTGCTTGGTAGCAATCAGCCCCAGCATTTT	CATSDLLGSNQPQHF
TRBV20-1	NA	NA	TRBJ1-5	TGCAGTGCTAGACAGGGGAGGAATCAGCCCCAGCATTTT	CSARQGRNQPQHF
TRBV9	TRBD1	NA	TRBJ2-1	TGTGCCAGCAGCGCCGGGACAGATTCCTACAATGAGCAGTTCTTC	CASSAGTDSYNEQFF
TRBV29-1	TRBD2	NA	TRBJ2-3	TGCAGCGTCCTTTTCCTAGCGGCTAGCACAGATACGCAGTATTTT	CSVLFLAASTDTQYF
TRBV3-1	NA	NA	TRBJ2-5	TGTGCCAGCAGCCGCTCCGGGTCCGAGAGGGGGGAGACCCAGTACTTC	CASSRSGSERGETQYF
TRBV25-1	TRBD1	once	TRBJ2-1	TGTGCCAGCAGTGAAAGTGGGAGGGGGACAGGGGCCTACAATGAGCAGTTCTTC	CASSESGRGTGAYNEQFF
TRBV27	NA	NA	TRBJ1-5	TGTGCCAGCACTCGACAGCCCCAGCATTTT	CASTRQPQHF
TRBV9	NA	NA	TRBJ2-4	TGTGCCAGCAGCTCGGCGGGGGAGAGGGGGATTCAGTACTTC	CASSSAGERGIQYF
TRBV29-1	NA	once	TRBJ2-5	TGCAGCGTTGTGGGCAGCTCTCAAGAGACCCAGTACTTC	CSVVGSSQETQYF
TRBV18	NA	NA	TRBJ2-5	TGTGCCAGCTCACCGCAGAACCAAGAGACCCAGTACTTC	CASSPQNQETQYF
TRBV5-4	TRBD1	NA	TRBJ1-1	TGTGCCAGCAGCTCAGAGCTGACAGGGCCAATGAACACTGAAGCTTTCTTT	CASSSELTGPMNTEAFF
TRBV27	TRBD1	NA	TRBJ1-1	TGTGCCAGCAGTTTATGGGACAGGGGGATGAACACTGAAGCTTTCTTT	CASSLWDRGMNTEAFF
TRBV5-1	NA	NA	TRBJ1-5	TGCGCCAGCAGCTTGGACGGACAGTACAATCAGCCCCAGCATTTT	CASSLDGQYNQPQHF
TRBV29-1	TRBD1	NA	TRBJ1-1	TGCAGCGTTCAGGGACAGATGAACACTGAAGCTTTCTTT	CSVQGQMNTEAFF
TRBV3-1	NA	NA	TRBJ1-1	TGTGCCAGCAGCCACGAGGGGACTGAAGCTTTCTTT	CASSHEGTEAFF
TRBV5-1	TRBD2	NA	TRBJ2-3	TGCGCCAGCAGCTTAAGGATAGCGGGAGTGGGCACAGATACGCAGTATTTT	CASSLRIAGVGTDTQYF
TRBV12-3/TRBV12-4	NA	NA	TRBJ2-7	TGTGCCAGCAGTTGGGGACGATCTGGGTACGAGCAGTACTTC	CASSWGRSGYEQYF
TRBV20-1	TRBD1	NA	TRBJ1-5	TGCAGTGCTAGGGAGACAGGGGGAGGAAATCAGCCCCAGCATTTT	CSARETGGGNQPQHF
TRBV30	NA	NA	TRBJ2-7	TGTGCCTGGAACCTCCCAGGAGTCTACGAGCAGTACTTC	CAWNLPGVYEQYF
TRBV3-1	NA	NA	TRBJ2-7	TGTGCCAGCAGCCAATCACTAGCCGCAGTCACCTACGAGCAGTACTTC	CASSQSLAAVTYEQYF
TRBV6-2/TRBV6-3	NA	NA	TRBJ2-2	TGTGCCAGCAGTTATCGTTCCGGGGAGCTGTTTTTT	CASSYRSGELFF
TRBV5-4	TRBD2	NA	TRBJ2-1	TGTGCCAGCAGCCTCGGGGGGCTAGCGGGAGGGGAGCAGTTCTTC	CASSLGGLAGGEQFF
TRBV4-1	TRBD1	NA	TRBJ2-7	TGCGCCAGCAGCCCCCGGGACAGGTATTACGAGCAGTACTTC	CASSPRDRYYEQYF
TRBV20-1	TRBD2	NA	TRBJ2-5	TGCAGTGCTAAATCTAGCGGGAGCCTTGAGACCCAGTACTTC	CSAKSSGSLETQYF
TRBV30	NA	NA	TRBJ2-6	TGTGCCTGGAGCGCGACTGGGGCCAACGTCCTGACTTTC	CAWSATGANVLTF
TRBV5-1	NA	NA	TRBJ1-2	TGCGCCAGCAGCTCAGAGCCGGGAGCGACCTATGGCTACACCTTC	CASSSEPGATYGYTF
TRBV20-1	NA	once	TRBJ2-5	TGCAGTGCTAGAGACCTCCCTCGGCCAGGCCAAGAGACCCAGTACTTC	CSARDLPRPGQETQYF
TRBV15	NA	NA	TRBJ1-5	TGTGCCACCAGCGCAGACAAGAGGTCCCAGCATTTT	CATSADKRSQHF
TRBV28	TRBD2	NA	TRBJ2-1	TGTGCCAGCAGTGAGACTAGCGGGACGAACAATGAGCAGTTCTTC	CASSETSGTNNEQFF
TRBV28	NA	NA	TRBJ2-3	TGTGCCAGCAGTTTATTGGGGGCGCGGGCAGATACGCAGTATTTT	CASSLLGARADTQYF
TRBV20-1	NA	once	TRBJ2-3	TGCAGTGCTAGTTTCACAGATACGCAGTATTTT	CSASFTDTQYF